This section outlines one T cell receptor beta chain sequence together with its context. Measured with immunoSEQ multiplex PCR; TCRdb has only the in-frame clones, and not every one. The sample holds approximately 69,000 clones, almost 85% seen once. The sample belongs to a study of OX40 agonist ivuxolimab in advanced cancers. CDR3 length: 14 residues. Unmatched junction bases numbered 5, after V lost 2 bases and J lost 6 bases. Germline assignment: CDR1 SGHRS and CDR2 YFSETQ. This chain joins TRBV5-1 and TRBJ2-1, with 7 nucleotides matching TRBD1. The receptor's source is an adult with an advanced solid tumor such as melanoma, head and neck, liver or kidney cancer. Sequences were derived from CD4+ or CD8+ T cells sorted from blood, sampled in a trial of the OX40 agonist ivuxolimab. The DNA for the CDR3 is TGCGCCAGCAGCTTTGGGACAGTCCTCAATGAGCAGTTCTTC. It yields the protein CASSFGTVLNEQFF.